Listed here are 4 T cell receptor beta chains from one sample, sequenced in a study of a mutant IDH1 vaccine in newly diagnosed glioma. The antigens these receptors bind are not known. Here immunoSEQ multiplex PCR was the method, and the copy in TCRdb shows in-frame clones only, minus some. The sample carries tens of thousands of clones, around 78% recorded once. The time point is: week 5, during vaccination. Topical imiquimod accompanied each vaccine dose, which consisted of 300 ug of mutant IDH1 20-mer peptide. The specimen comprised PBMCs, sampled from a glioma patient whose treatment included an IDH1 peptide vaccine. The source of these receptors is a man aged 45 to 65 with glioma.

CDR3 protein: CASSLRQGVKDGYTF. The CDR3 DNA reads as TGCGCCAGCAGCTTACGGCAGGGTGTCAAGGATGGCTACACCTTC. The genes are TRBV5-1 and TRBJ1-2; TRBD1 is a possible D gene (5 bases). The V and J ends lost 2 bases and 6 bases respectively, with 17 bases between them. Germline loops: CDR1 SGHRS, CDR2 YFSETQ. The CDR3 is made up of 15 amino acids. Using reference TRBV5-1 and TRBJ1-2 for the parts outside the CDR3, the full variable domain is KAGVTQTPRYLIKTRGQQVTLSCSPISGHRSVSWYQQTPGQGLQFLFEYFSETQRNKGNFPGRFSGRQFSNSRSEMNVSTLELGDSALYLCASSLRQGVKDGYTFGSGTRLTVV.

This clone has just one count. V gene TRBV7-2 combines with J gene TRBJ2-2, with D possibly being TRBD1 (6 bases). Germline CDR1 and CDR2: SGHTA and FQGNSA. The CDR3 is made up of 16 amino acids. The V end was cut by 6 bases, the J end by 6 bases, with 20 bases between. The CDR3 loop reads CASRAYGQPNSGELFF. CDR3 nucleotide sequence: TGTGCCAGCAGGGCGTACGGACAGCCAAATTCCGGGGAGCTGTTTTTT. The whole variable domain, remainder taken from reference TRBV7-2 and TRBJ2-2, is GAGVSQSPSNKVTEKGKDVELRCDPISGHTALYWYRQSLGQGLEFLIYFQGNSAPDKSGLPSDRFSAERTGGSVSTLTIQRTQQEDSAVYLCASRAYGQPNSGELFFGEGSRLTVL.

The V call is TRBV28, the J call TRBJ1-2, with D tentatively TRBD1 (6 bases). The CDR3 extends over 14 amino acids. The germline CDR1 and CDR2 sequences are MDHEN and SYDVKM. V lost 6 bases and J 2 bases, leaving 13 bases between the germline ends. As DNA, the CDR3 is TGTGCCAGCAGCCCGGCAGGGGAAAACTATGGCTACACCTTC. The encoded protein is CASSPAGENYGYTF.

This clone appeared a single time. This chain connects TRBV11-3 to TRBJ1-1, with D maybe TRBD1 (5 bases). V gave up 5 bases and J gave up 7 bases, with 14 bases separating them. The CDR3 spans 13 residues. Germline CDR1 SGHNT, CDR2 YENEEA. This CDR3 is CASSAQGRGEAFF. CDR3 sequence (DNA): TGTGCCAGCAGCGCGCAGGGTCGAGGTGAAGCTTTCTTT.